In its sample, the clone carrying this T cell receptor beta chain was seen many times. Its antigen is not identified. The read terminates 3 residues ahead of where the CDR3 ends, so the germline J gene completes it. The sample comes from a study of T cell clonality in common variable immunodeficiency. Whole-study findings and limits: Compared with controls, CVID subjects had fewer shared TCRbeta clones.

Control and CVID samples contributed equal amounts of genomic DNA. Some clones are missing from TCRdb's copy, which holds only in-frame ones; the method was immunoSEQ multiplex PCR. The sample has 42,000 or so clones, none seen only once. The CDR3 loop spans 13 amino acids. In germline, CDR1 is LNHDA, CDR2 SQIVND (reference sequence). Trimming removed 7 bases at V and 3 bases at J, with 12 bases between. J is TRBJ1-2 and V is TRBV19, with D possibly matching TRBD1 (5 bases). Sequencing used peripheral blood mononuclear cells. This receptor was taken from a person between 18 and 70 years old in good health. The DNA read from the CDR3 is TGTGCCAGTAACCCCAGGGCGGACTATGGC. Its translation: CASNPRADYG. In full, the CDR3 reads CASNPRADYGYTF.